The T cell receptor beta chain under discussion was sequenced for a study of OX40 agonist ivuxolimab in advanced cancers. With respect to the entire study: Ivuxolimab was an agonistic, fully human IgG2 monoclonal antibody directed against OX40 (CD134), a costimulatory receptor. The dose-escalation cohort was 82.7% male with a mean age of around 62 years, ranging from 23 to 79. Intravenous ivuxolimab was administered to patients every 2 weeks at six dose levels: 0.01, 0.1, 0.3, 1.5, 3 and 10 mg/kg. Of the 50 to 55 patients in dose escalation, 19 had hepatocellular carcinoma, some 15 had melanoma, 9 had renal cell carcinoma and 9 had head and neck cancer. The paper covers the monotherapy dose-escalation part of the phase I ivuxolimab trial, which included N of about 51 patients. Partial responses occurred in three dose-escalation patients, of whom one had hepatocellular carcinoma and two had cutaneous melanoma. The point of sequencing TCRbeta in the periphery was to test whether ivuxolimab changed TCR sequence diversity and drove clonal T-cell expansion. Prior anti-PD-1, anti-PD-L1 or anti-CTLA-4 therapy was permitted, and checkpoint inhibitors had been received by roughly two fifths of dose-escalation patients.

Here is what the overall study found, with its caveats: Partial responders in the 0.1-3.0 mg/kg groups had among the lowest normalized peripheral clonal expansion, especially among CD8+ T cells. At doses of 0.1 to 3.0 mg/kg, clonal expansion of both CD4+ and CD8+ T cells in blood was seen between baseline and week 6. After ivuxolimab, expanded clones were on average more numerous among CD8+ T cells than among CD4+ T cells. Low levels of normalized T-cell clonal expansion were also seen in some patients who did not respond. The antigen specificity of the clonally expanded peripheral T cells was not determined.

To sequence the TCRbeta CDR3 region, genomic DNA was isolated from the sorted cells. The immunoSEQ Assay was used for sequencing of TCRbeta CDR3 regions. The source is immuneACCESS, and TCRdb retained only in-frame sequences with V and J called. Part of the clones is not carried over; for the studies checked, unresolved V genes explain less than half of this, and the remainder is unexplained. The sample contains roughly 120,000 clones, more than 70% of them found a single time. In total, the top ten clones hold 0.27% of the sample. Patients with a history of autoimmune disease or receiving systemic immunosuppression were excluded from the trial. In every dose cohort, peripheral blood was drawn for TCR sequencing at baseline, cycle 4 day 1, and cycle 7 day 1. Samples came from an open-label, multicenter, first-in-human phase I dose-escalation trial of ivuxolimab. Adults with locally advanced or metastatic melanoma, renal cell, hepatocellular, or head and neck squamous cell carcinoma were enrolled in the trial. Before TCR sequencing, CD4+ T cells and CD8+ T cells from peripheral blood were sorted into separate populations.

For CDR1 and CDR2, the germline V gene (reference sequence) lists SEHNR and FQNEAQ. The CDR3 numbers 14 residues from cysteine through phenylalanine. The sequence is cut down to CDR3 DNA, 42 bases in frame from base 1. V sheds 3 bases and J sheds 0 bases, leaving 6 bases between their ends. On this clone itself: The antigen it recognizes is unknown. No clone much larger than this one lies a single base away; base qualities are absent.

The rearranged chain carries TRBV7-9 and TRBJ1-3; the D segment cannot be called with confidence. The TCR comes from an adult with an advanced solid tumor such as melanoma, head and neck, liver or kidney cancer. The sample in question was CD4+ or CD8+ T cells sorted from blood, obtained in a trial of the OX40 agonist ivuxolimab. The CDR3: CASSFGDSGNTIYF. The nucleotides are TGTGCCAGCAGCTTTGGTGACTCTGGAAACACCATATATTTT.